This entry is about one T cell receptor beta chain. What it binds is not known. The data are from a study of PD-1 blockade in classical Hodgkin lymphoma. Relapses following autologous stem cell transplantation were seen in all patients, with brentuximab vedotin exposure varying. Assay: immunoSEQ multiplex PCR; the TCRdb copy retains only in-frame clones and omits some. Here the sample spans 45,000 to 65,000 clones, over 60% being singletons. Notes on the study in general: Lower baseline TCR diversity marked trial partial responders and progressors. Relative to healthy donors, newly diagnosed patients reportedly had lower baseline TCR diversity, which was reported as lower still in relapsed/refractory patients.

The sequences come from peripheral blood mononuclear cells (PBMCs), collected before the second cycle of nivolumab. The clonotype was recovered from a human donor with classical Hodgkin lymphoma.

The DNA of the CDR3 is TGTGCCAGCAGGGTAGCGGGAGCCTACAATGAGCAGTTCTTC. Its protein product is CASRVAGAYNEQFF. The chain links TRBV5-6 to TRBJ2-1, with 9 bases fitting TRBD2. V shed 5 bases and J 2 bases; nucleotides not matched to a gene: 2. The CDR3 spans 14 residues. Germline CDR1 reads SGHDT; CDR2 reads YYEEEE.